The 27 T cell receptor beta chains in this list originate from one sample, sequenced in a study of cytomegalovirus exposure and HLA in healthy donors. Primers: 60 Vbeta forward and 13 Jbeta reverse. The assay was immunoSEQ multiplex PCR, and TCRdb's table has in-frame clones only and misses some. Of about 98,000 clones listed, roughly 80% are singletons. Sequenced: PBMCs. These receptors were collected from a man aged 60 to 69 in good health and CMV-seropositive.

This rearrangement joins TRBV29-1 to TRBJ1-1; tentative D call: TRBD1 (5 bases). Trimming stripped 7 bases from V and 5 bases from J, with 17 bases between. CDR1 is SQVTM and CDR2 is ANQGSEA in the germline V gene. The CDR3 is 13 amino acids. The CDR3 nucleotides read TGCAGCGAACACTCAGGGTTAGGGACTGAAGCTTTCTTT. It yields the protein CSEHSGLGTEAFF.

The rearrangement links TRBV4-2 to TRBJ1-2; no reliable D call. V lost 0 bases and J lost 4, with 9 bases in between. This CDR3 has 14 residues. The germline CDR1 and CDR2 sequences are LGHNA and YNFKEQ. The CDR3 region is CASSQDIQSYGYTF. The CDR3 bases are TGTGCCAGCAGCCAAGACATACAGTCCTATGGCTACACCTTC.

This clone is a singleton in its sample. The CDR3 DNA is TGTGCCAGCAGCCAAAGACAGTCCATTTGGGAGACCCAGTACTTC. Its protein is CASSQRQSIWETQYF. The chain uses TRBV7-2 and TRBJ2-5; D possibly corresponds to TRBD1 (5 bases). The germline V gene has CDR1 SGHTA and CDR2 FQGNSA. The CDR3 is 15 residues long. Trimming removed 5 bases from V and 5 bases from J, with 18 bases in between. Full variable domain (remainder filled in from reference TRBV7-2 and TRBJ2-5): GAGVSQSPSNKVTEKGKDVELRCDPISGHTALYWYRQSLGQGLEFLIYFQGNSAPDKSGLPSDRFSAERTGGSVSTLTIQRTQQEDSAVYLCASSQRQSIWETQYFGPGTRLLVL.

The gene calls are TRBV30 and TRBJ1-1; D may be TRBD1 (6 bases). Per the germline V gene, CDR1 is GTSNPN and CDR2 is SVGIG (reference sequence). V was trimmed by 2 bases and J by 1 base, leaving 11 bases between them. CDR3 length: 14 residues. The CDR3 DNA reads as TGTGCCTGGAGTCCCGGACAGACGAACACTGAAGCTTTCTTT. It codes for CAWSPGQTNTEAFF.

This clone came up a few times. The CDR3 protein is CASSRMDRGGQETQYF. The CDR3 region has the DNA TGTGCCAGCAGCAGAATGGACAGGGGGGGACAAGAGACCCAGTACTTC. V and J are TRBV5-4 and TRBJ2-5; 10 bases agree with TRBD1. The CDR3 is 16 amino acids. V was clipped by 4 bases and J by 2 bases; unmatched bases: 8. Germline lookup yields CDR1 SGHNT and CDR2 YYREEE (reference sequence).

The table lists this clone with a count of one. The CDR3 here is CASSQVHGYEQFF. The DNA of the CDR3 is TGTGCCAGCAGCCAAGTACATGGCTATGAGCAGTTCTTC. The chain carries TRBV14 and TRBJ2-1; D is undetermined. Per the germline V gene, CDR1 is SGHDN and CDR2 is FVKESK. V lost 1 base and J lost 8, with 9 bases in between. This CDR3 comprises 13 residues.

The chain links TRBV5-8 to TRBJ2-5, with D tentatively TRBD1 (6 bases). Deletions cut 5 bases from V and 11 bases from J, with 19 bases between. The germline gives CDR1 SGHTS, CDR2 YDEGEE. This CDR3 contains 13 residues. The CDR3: CASSPFHEGVQYF. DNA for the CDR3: TGTGCCAGCAGTCCTTTTCACGAGGGGGTGCAGTACTTC. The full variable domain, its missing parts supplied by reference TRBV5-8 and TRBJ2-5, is EAGVTQSPTHLIKTRGQQATLRCSPISGHTSVYWYQQALGLGLQFLLWYDEGEERNRGNFPPRFSGRQFPNYSSELNVNALELEDSALYLCASSPFHEGVQYFGPGTRLLVL.

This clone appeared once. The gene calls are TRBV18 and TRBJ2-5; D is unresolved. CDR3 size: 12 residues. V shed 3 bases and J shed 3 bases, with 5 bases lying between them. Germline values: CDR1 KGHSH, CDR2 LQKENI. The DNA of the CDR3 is TGTGCCAGCTCACCCGAGGAAGAGACCCAGTACTTC. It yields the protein CASSPEEETQYF.

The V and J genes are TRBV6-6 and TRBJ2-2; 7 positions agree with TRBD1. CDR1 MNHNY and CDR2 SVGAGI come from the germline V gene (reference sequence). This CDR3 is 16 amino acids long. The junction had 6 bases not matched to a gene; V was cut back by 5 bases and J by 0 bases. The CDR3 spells CASSTGTEANTGELFF. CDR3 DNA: TGTGCCAGCAGTACAGGGACAGAAGCGAACACCGGGGAGCTGTTTTTT.

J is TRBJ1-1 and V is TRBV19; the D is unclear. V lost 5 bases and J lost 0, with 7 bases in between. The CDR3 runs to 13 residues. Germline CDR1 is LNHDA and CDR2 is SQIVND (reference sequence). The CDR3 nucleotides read TGTGCCAGTAGTCCCTCTTTGAACACTGAAGCTTTCTTT. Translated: CASSPSLNTEAFF.

CDR3 DNA: TGTGCCAGCAGCCCCCGACCAGGTGCGTTCGAGCAGTACTTC. This gives the protein CASSPRPGAFEQYF. The chain links TRBV5-6 to TRBJ2-7, with D uncertain. Per germline, CDR1 SGHDT and CDR2 YYEEEE. Between the trimmed V and J ends, which lost 4 bases and 6 bases, there was a span of 17 bases. This CDR3 spans 14 amino acids.

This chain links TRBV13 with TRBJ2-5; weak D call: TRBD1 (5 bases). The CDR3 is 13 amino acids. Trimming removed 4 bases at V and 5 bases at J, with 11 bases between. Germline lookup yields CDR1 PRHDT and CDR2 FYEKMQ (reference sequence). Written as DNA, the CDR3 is TGTGCCAGCAGCTCCCAGGGTGAGGAGACCCAGTACTTC. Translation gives CASSSQGEETQYF.

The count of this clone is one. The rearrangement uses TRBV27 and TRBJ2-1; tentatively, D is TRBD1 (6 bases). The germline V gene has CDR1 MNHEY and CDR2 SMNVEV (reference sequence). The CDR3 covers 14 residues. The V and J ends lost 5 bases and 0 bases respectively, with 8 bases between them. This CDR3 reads CASSGGSSYNEQFF. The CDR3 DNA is TGTGCCAGCAGTGGGGGCTCCTCCTACAATGAGCAGTTCTTC.

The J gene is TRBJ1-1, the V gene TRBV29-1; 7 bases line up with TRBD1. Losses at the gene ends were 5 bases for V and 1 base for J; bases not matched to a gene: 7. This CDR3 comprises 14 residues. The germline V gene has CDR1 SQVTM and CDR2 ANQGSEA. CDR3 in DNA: TGCAGCGTTATAGGGGGCTTGTCGAACACTGAAGCTTTCTTT. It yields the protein CSVIGGLSNTEAFF.

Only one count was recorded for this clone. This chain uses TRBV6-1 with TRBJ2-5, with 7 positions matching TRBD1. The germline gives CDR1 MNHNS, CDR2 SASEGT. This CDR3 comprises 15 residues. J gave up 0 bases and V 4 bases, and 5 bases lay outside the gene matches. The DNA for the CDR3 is TGTGCCAGCAGTGCAGGGGGTTCCCACCAAGAGACCCAGTACTTC. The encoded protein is CASSAGGSHQETQYF.

CDR3 protein: CASSVVGTVEYF. DNA for the CDR3: TGTGCCAGCAGTGTAGTTGGGACAGTGGAGTACTTC. The V gene is TRBV6-1, the J gene TRBJ2-7; 7 nucleotides align to TRBD1. Germline V CDR1 and CDR2: MNHNS, SASEGT. Unmatched junction bases numbered 8, after V lost 4 bases and J lost 11 bases. The CDR3 runs 12 residues.

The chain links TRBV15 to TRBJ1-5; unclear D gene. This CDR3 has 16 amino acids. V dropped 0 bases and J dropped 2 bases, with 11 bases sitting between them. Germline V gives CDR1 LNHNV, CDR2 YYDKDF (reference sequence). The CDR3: CATSRDDHGGNQPQHF. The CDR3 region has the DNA TGTGCCACCAGCAGAGATGACCATGGAGGCAATCAGCCCCAGCATTTT.

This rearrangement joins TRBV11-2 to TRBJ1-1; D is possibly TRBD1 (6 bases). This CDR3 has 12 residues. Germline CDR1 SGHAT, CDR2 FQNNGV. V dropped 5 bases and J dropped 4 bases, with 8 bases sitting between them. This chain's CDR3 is CASSPRGTEAFF. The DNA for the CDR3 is TGTGCCAGCAGCCCCAGGGGCACTGAAGCTTTCTTT. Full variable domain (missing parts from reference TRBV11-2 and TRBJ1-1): EAGVAQSPRYKIIEKRQSVAFWCNPISGHATLYWYQQILGQGPKLLIQFQNNGVVDDSQLPKDRFSAERLKGVDSTLKIQPAKLEDSAVYLCASSPRGTEAFFGQGTRLTVV.

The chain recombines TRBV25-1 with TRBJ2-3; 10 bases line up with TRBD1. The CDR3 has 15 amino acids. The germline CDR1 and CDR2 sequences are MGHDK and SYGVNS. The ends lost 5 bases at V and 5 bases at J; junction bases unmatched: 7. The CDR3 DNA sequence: TGTGCCAGCAGTCCGGACAGGGGGACACTAGATACGCAGTATTTT. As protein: CASSPDRGTLDTQYF.

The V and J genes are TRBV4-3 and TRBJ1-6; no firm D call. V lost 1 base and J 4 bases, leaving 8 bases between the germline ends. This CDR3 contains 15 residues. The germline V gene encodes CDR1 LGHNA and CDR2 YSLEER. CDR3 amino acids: CASSQAPVYNSPLHF. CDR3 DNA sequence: TGCGCCAGCAGCCAAGCCCCAGTTTATAATTCACCCCTCCACTTT.

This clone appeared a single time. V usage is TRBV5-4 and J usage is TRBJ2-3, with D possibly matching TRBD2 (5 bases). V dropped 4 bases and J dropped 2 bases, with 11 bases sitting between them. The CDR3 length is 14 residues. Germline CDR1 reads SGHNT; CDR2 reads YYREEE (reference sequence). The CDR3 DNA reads TGTGCCAGCAGCCCGGGGTTTATCACAGATACGCAGTATTTT. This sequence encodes CASSPGFITDTQYF.

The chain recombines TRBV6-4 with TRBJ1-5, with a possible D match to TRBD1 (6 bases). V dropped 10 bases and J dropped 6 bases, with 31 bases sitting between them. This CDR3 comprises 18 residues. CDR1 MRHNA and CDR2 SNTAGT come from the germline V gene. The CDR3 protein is CATLTPPQGRNVGQPQHF. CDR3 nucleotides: TGTGCCACCCTAACGCCGCCCCAGGGGCGAAATGTAGGTCAGCCCCAGCATTTT.

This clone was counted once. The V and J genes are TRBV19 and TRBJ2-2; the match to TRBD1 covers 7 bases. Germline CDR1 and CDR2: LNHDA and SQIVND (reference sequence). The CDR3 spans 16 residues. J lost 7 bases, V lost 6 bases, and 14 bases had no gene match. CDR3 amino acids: CASRSSDNRGGGELFF. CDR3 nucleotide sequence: TGTGCCAGTAGGAGCTCGGACAACAGGGGCGGCGGGGAGCTGTTTTTT.

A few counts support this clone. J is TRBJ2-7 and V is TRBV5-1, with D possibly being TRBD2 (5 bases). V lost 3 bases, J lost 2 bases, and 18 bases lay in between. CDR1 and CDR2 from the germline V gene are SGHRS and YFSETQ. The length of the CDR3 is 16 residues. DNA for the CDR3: TGCGCCAGCAGCTGGGAGAGCGGAGGCACCCCCTACGAGCAGTACTTC. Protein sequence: CASSWESGGTPYEQYF.

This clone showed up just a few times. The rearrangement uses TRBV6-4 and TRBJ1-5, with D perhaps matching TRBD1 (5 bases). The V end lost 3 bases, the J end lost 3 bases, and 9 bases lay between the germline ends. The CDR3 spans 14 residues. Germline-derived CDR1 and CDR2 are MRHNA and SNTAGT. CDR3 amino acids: CASSDTGSNQPQHF. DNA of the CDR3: TGTGCCAGCAGTGATACAGGTTCCAATCAGCCCCAGCATTTT.

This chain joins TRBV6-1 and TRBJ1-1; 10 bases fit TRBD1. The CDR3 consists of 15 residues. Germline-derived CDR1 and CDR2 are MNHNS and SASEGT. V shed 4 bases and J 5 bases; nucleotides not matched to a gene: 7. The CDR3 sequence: CASSVTGGAETEAFF. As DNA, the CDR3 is TGTGCCAGCAGTGTGACAGGGGGCGCGGAAACTGAAGCTTTCTTT.

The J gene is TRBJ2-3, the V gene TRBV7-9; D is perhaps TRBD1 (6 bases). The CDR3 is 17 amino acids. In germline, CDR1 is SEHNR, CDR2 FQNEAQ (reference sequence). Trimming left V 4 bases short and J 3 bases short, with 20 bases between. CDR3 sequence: CASSSGEEPLSTDTQYF. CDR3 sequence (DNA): TGTGCCAGCAGCTCAGGGGAAGAGCCCCTTTCGACAGATACGCAGTATTTT.